The rows below give T cell receptor beta chains drawn from one sample of a study of cytomegalovirus exposure and HLA in healthy donors. This table comes from immunoSEQ multiplex PCR, and its TCRdb copy is limited to in-frame clones, with some not included. There are about 130,000 clones in the sample; about 74% occur only once, and roughly 4.1% lies in the top ten. The sample was PBMCs. These receptors all stem from a woman aged 45 to 65 in good health and CMV-seropositive. Both conserved end residues are part of each CDR3. A D gene is named only where the DNA matches it firmly. Where a row states a size, it is once, few, many or the class of an expanded clone; other rows omit it.

cdr3_nt: TGTGCCAGTACTCTCGACCGGGCTCCAGGGAGGACTGAAGCTTTCTTT
cdr3_aa: CASTLDRAPGRTEAFF
d_call: -
v_call: TRBV19
clone_size: -
j_call: TRBJ1-1

cdr3_nt: TGCGCCAGCAGCTTCGGGACAGCGGAAGCCTACGAGCAGTACTTC
cdr3_aa: CASSFGTAEAYEQYF
d_call: TRBD1
v_call: TRBV5-1
clone_size: few
j_call: TRBJ2-7

cdr3_nt: TGTGCCAGCAGCAGACGACAGGGGGCCTACGAGCAGTACTTC
cdr3_aa: CASSRRQGAYEQYF
d_call: TRBD1
v_call: TRBV11-2
clone_size: -
j_call: TRBJ2-7

cdr3_nt: TGTGCCAGCAGCAAAGACGTGAAACAGGGGAGCCCCTCCTACGAGCAGTACTTC
cdr3_aa: CASSKDVKQGSPSYEQYF
d_call: -
v_call: TRBV21-1
clone_size: once
j_call: TRBJ2-7

cdr3_nt: TGTGCCAGCAGCTTAGGGCGGCGGTTGCAGTATTTT
cdr3_aa: CASSLGRRLQYF
d_call: -
v_call: TRBV7-2
clone_size: -
j_call: TRBJ2-3

cdr3_nt: TGTGCCAGCAGTCCGGACAGGTATAATACAAAGCAGTACTTC
cdr3_aa: CASSPDRYNTKQYF
d_call: TRBD1
v_call: TRBV27
clone_size: -
j_call: TRBJ2-7

cdr3_nt: TGTGCCAGCAGTCTCTACAGGGGGCAGGGTAATGAAAAACTGTTTTTT
cdr3_aa: CASSLYRGQGNEKLFF
d_call: TRBD1
v_call: TRBV28
clone_size: -
j_call: TRBJ1-4

cdr3_nt: TGTGCCAGCTCACCAATTTCTGATGACAGGGCTAATGAAAAACTGTTTTTT
cdr3_aa: CASSPISDDRANEKLFF
d_call: TRBD1
v_call: TRBV18
clone_size: -
j_call: TRBJ1-4

cdr3_nt: TGTGCCAGCAGTAAATCTAGCGGGGGGGCAGGCGAGCAGTACTTC
cdr3_aa: CASSKSSGGAGEQYF
d_call: TRBD2
v_call: TRBV2
clone_size: once
j_call: TRBJ2-7

cdr3_nt: TGTGCCAGCAGTTTATCGATGCGGGGACTTTACAATGAGCAGTTCTTC
cdr3_aa: CASSLSMRGLYNEQFF
d_call: -
v_call: TRBV27
clone_size: -
j_call: TRBJ2-1